This TCR beta chain was retrieved from a study of type 1 regulatory T cells. Study overall: T-allo10 is a Tr1-enriched, alloantigen-specific CD4 T cell product made in vitro. Findings and limits, study-wide: Compared with non-type 1 regulatory T cells, type 1 regulatory T cells showed a more restricted TCR repertoire.

One entry per CDR3 protein results from TCRdb running MiXCR on the reads. The sample has tens of thousands of distinct CDR3 sequences, around 21% seen once. Germline V gives CDR1 DFQATT, CDR2 SNEGSKA (reference sequence). V was pared by 6 bases and J by 6 bases, with 20 bases between. CDR3 length: 14 amino acids. This clonotype was observed a few times. The antigen is undetermined. The rearrangement uses TRBV20-1 and TRBJ1-1; D is uncertain. The TCR was taken from a human donor in good health. The sequenced material came from cultured type 1 regulatory T (Tr1) cells, either the whole culture or a sorted fraction (not recorded which). CDR3 sequence reads: CSAFRFDGIAEAFF. CDR3 DNA: TGCAGTGCCTTCCGTTTTGACGGGATTGCTGAAGCTTTCTTT.